Described below is a single T cell receptor beta chain sequence and its context. The antigen is not known. Expressed TCRB transcripts were sequenced because the entire RNA isolate underwent reverse transcription. Clones were sequenced by immunoSEQ multiplex PCR, and TCRdb holds only the in-frame ones, with some missing. This sample has 20,000 to 25,000 clones, with about 70% found just once. This sample was taken from a study of beta chain features in type 1 diabetes. Study outcomes and limitations: There was a moderate but significant shortening of TCRB CDR3s in all four CD4+ subsets of Type 1 diabetes patients.

Germline values: CDR1 SEHNR, CDR2 FQNEAQ (reference sequence). The trim removed 5 bases at V and 5 bases at J, leaving 7 bases unmatched. The CDR3 runs 15 residues. The receptor's source is a woman aged 40 to 49 with type 1 diabetes. The chain is built from TRBV7-9 and TRBJ1-5, with 9 bases matching TRBD1. Material for sequencing was stem cell memory CD4+ T cells from blood. CDR3 region: CASSPNRQGDQPQHF. CDR3 coding DNA: TGTGCCAGCAGCCCGAACCGACAGGGGGATCAGCCCCAGCATTTT.